The 13 T cell receptor beta chains presented below share a single source sample, sequenced in a study of T cell responses to AZD1222 COVID-19 vaccine. Profiled with immunoSEQ multiplex PCR; TCRdb holds only in-frame clones, not every one. The data show approximately 100,000 clones, around 90% seen once. The sequencing used peripheral blood, collected on day 0 of AZD1222 vaccination. These receptor sequences come from an adult in good health.

This chain links TRBV19 with TRBJ2-1; 8 bases agree with TRBD2. V lost 0 bases to trimming and J lost 9 bases; unmatched junction nucleotides: 10. This CDR3 has 16 amino acids. The V gene's germline CDR1 is LNHDA and CDR2 SQIVND (reference sequence). As DNA, the CDR3 is TGTGCCAGTAGTATAGATTCCCGGGGGGGCATCAGTGAGCAGTTCTTC. This codes for CASSIDSRGGISEQFF. Supplemented by reference TRBV19 and TRBJ2-1, the full variable domain reads DGGITQSPKYLFRKEGQNVTLSCEQNLNHDAMYWYRQDPGQGLRLIYYSQIVNDFQKGDIAEGYSVSREKKESFPLTVTSAQKNPTAFYLCASSIDSRGGISEQFFGPGTRLTVL.

The V call is TRBV29-1, the J call TRBJ2-7, with D possibly called TRBD1 or TRBD2 (5 bases each). CDR3 length: 14 residues. V lost 0 bases and J lost 6, with 15 bases in between. Looked up from germline, CDR1 is SQVTM and CDR2 is ANQGSEA. CDR3: CSVEDPRGAGEQYF. The CDR3 region has the DNA TGCAGCGTTGAAGATCCCCGGGGCGCGGGCGAGCAGTACTTC.

The J gene is TRBJ1-2, the V gene TRBV29-1; D gene unclear. Per germline, CDR1 SQVTM and CDR2 ANQGSEA. The CDR3 is made up of 12 amino acids. Between the trimmed V and J ends, which lost 4 bases and 4 bases, there was a span of 10 bases. CDR3 residues: CSVGSGTYGYTF. The CDR3 DNA reads as TGCAGCGTTGGTTCCGGTACCTATGGCTACACCTTC.

The V gene is TRBV30, the J gene TRBJ1-5; 7 bases agree with TRBD1. Germline lookup yields CDR1 GTSNPN and CDR2 SVGIG (reference sequence). The CDR3 spans 15 residues. The V segment lost 3 bases and the J segment 3 bases; nucleotides outside the gene matches: 8. This CDR3 is CAWSPGDRSNQPQHF. In DNA form, the CDR3 reads TGTGCCTGGAGCCCCGGGGACAGATCCAATCAGCCCCAGCATTTT.

This sequence joins TRBV28 and TRBJ1-1; weak D call: TRBD1 (6 bases). The V gene lost 3 bases and the J gene lost 9 bases, with 14 bases spanning the gap. The CDR3 is 13 amino acids. Germline-derived CDR1 and CDR2 are MDHEN and SYDVKM. The chain's CDR3 is CASSLGQAPKAFF. Here the CDR3 DNA reads TGTGCCAGCAGTTTGGGACAAGCACCAAAAGCTTTCTTT.

This clone was seen just once. The V gene is TRBV7-6, the J gene TRBJ1-5; no clear D gene. Trimming took 0 bases from V and 6 from J, leaving 6 bases between them. The CDR3 has 13 residues. Germline CDR1 reads SGHVS; CDR2 reads FNYEAQ. CDR3 sequence (DNA): TGTGCCAGCAGCTTAGCGTCGGGTCAGCCCCAGCATTTT. Its protein is CASSLASGQPQHF.

V is TRBV6-2 or TRBV6-3 and J is TRBJ2-7; D is uncertain. The CDR3 length is 10 residues. Trimming stripped 4 bases from V and 7 bases from J, with 5 bases between. Germline CDR1 and CDR2: MNHEY and SVGEGT. CDR3 sequence reads: CASSWPEQYF. The DNA of the CDR3 is TGTGCCAGCAGTTGGCCGGAGCAGTACTTC.

This chain connects TRBV28 to TRBJ1-2; D is ambiguous. V lost 3 bases to trimming and J lost 8 bases, with 13 bases between them. Germline V gene data show CDR1 as MDHEN and CDR2 as SYDVKM. The CDR3 totals 13 residues. CDR3 residues: CASSLGSQDGYTF. The DNA for the CDR3 is TGTGCCAGCAGTTTGGGATCTCAGGACGGCTACACCTTC.

The V and J genes are TRBV2 and TRBJ1-1; D may be TRBD1 (5 bases). V lost 5 bases, J lost 5 bases, and 15 bases lay in between. CDR1 and CDR2 from the germline V gene are SNHLY and FYNNEI. The CDR3 contains 14 residues. The CDR3 loop is CASSNLGGKTEAFF. For the CDR3, the DNA is TGTGCCAGCAGTAACCTCGGGGGAAAGACTGAAGCTTTCTTT.

J is TRBJ2-3 and V is TRBV15, with TRBD2 matching 7 bases. V dropped 1 base and J dropped 2; count of bases not matched to a gene: 3. CDR3 length: 15 residues. CDR1 and CDR2 (germline): LNHNV, YYDKDF (reference sequence). CDR3 protein: CATSRGGGLTDTQYF. The CDR3 bases are TGTGCCACCAGCAGAGGGGGAGGGCTCACAGATACGCAGTATTTT.

The chain combines TRBV5-5 with TRBJ1-1; D call uncertain. The CDR3 spans 15 residues. Trimming took off 1 base at V and 0 bases at J, with 10 bases between the two ends. The germline V gene encodes CDR1 SGHKS and CDR2 YYEKEE (reference sequence). This CDR3 is CASSLWSFMNTEAFF. DNA for the CDR3: TGTGCCAGCAGCTTGTGGTCCTTCATGAACACTGAAGCTTTCTTT.

V gene TRBV10-3 combines with J gene TRBJ1-2, with D maybe TRBD1 (5 bases). Per germline, CDR1 ENHRY and CDR2 SYGVKD. CDR3 length equals 11 residues. Trimming shortened V by 10 bases and J by 10 bases, and 16 bases separated the two germline ends. The CDR3: CATTTAGVYTF. For the CDR3, the DNA is TGTGCCACCACGACGGCGGGGGTCTACACCTTC.

As to this clone: A junction end diverges from the germline sequence, so it may reflect a read error. V is TRBV7-7 and J is TRBJ2-3, with 9 positions matching TRBD2. CDR1 is SSHAT, CDR2 FNYEAQ, per germline (reference sequence). The CDR3 sequence is 15 residues long. This CDR3 reads CASSFSGGGIDTQYF. Here the CDR3 DNA reads TGTGCTAGCAGCTTTAGCGGGGGAGGTATAGATACGCAGTATTTT. Complete variable domain (other parts from reference TRBV7-7 and TRBJ2-3): GAGVSQSPRYKVTKRGQDVTLRCDPISSHATLYWYQQALGQGPEFLTYFNYEAQPDKSGLPSDRFSAERPEGSISTLTIQRTEQRDSAMYRCASSFSGGGIDTQYFGPGTRLTVL.